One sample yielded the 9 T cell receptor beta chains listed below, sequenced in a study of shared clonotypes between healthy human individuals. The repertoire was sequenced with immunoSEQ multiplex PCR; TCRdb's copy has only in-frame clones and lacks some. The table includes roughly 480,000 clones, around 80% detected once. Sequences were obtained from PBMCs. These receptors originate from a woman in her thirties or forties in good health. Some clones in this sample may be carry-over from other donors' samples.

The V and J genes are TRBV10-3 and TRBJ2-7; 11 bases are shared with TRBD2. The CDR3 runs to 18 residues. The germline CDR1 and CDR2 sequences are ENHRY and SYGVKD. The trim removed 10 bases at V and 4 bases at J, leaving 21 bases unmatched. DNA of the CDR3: TGTGCCACCAGCATGGGGGGTCTAGCGGGAGGACATATATACGAGCAGTACTTC. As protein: CATSMGGLAGGHIYEQYF.

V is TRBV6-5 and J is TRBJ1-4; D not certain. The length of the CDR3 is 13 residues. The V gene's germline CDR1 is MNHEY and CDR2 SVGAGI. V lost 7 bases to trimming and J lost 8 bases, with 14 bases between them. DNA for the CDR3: TGTGCCAGCACCAAAACAGTGGGGGAAAAACTGTTTTTT. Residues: CASTKTVGEKLFF.

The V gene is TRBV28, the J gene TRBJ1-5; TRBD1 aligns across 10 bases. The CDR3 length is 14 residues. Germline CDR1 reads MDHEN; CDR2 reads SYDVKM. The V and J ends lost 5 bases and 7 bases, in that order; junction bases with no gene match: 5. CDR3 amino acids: CASSGTGESQPQHF. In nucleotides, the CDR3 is TGTGCCAGCAGTGGGACAGGGGAGAGCCAGCCCCAGCATTTT.

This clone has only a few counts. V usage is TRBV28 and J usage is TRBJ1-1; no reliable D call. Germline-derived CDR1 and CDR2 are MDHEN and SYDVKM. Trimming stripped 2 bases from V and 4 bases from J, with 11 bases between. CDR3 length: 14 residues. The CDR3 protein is CASSLGRWGTEAFF. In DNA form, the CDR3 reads TGTGCCAGCAGTTTAGGCCGTTGGGGCACTGAAGCTTTCTTT.

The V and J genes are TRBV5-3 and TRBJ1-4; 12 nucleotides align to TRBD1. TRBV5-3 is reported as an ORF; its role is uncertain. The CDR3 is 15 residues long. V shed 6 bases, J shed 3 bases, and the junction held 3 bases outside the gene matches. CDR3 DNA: TGTGCCAGAAAGGGACAGGGGGCGGCTAATGAAAAACTGTTTTTT. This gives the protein CARKGQGAANEKLFF.

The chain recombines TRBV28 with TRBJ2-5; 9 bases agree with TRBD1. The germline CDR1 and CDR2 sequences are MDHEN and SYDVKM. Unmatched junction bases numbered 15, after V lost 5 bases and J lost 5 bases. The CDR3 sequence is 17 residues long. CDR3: CASSTTGGIPGRETQYF. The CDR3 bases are TGTGCCAGCAGTACGACAGGGGGAATCCCCGGGAGGGAGACCCAGTACTTC.

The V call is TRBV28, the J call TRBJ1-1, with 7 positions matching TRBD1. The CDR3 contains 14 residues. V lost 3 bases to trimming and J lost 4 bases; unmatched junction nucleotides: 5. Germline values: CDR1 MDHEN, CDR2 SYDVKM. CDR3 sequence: CASSFGDRVTEAFF. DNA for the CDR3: TGTGCCAGCAGTTTTGGGGACAGAGTCACTGAAGCTTTCTTT.

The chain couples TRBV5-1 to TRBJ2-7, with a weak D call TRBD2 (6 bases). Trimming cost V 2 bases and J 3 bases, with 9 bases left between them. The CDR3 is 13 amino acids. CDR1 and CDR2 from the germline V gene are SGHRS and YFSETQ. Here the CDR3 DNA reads TGCGCCAGCAGCTTCGGGAGCAACTACGAGCAGTACTTC. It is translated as CASSFGSNYEQYF. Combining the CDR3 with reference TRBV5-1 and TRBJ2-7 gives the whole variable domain KAGVTQTPRYLIKTRGQQVTLSCSPISGHRSVSWYQQTPGQGLQFLFEYFSETQRNKGNFPGRFSGRQFSNSRSEMNVSTLELGDSALYLCASSFGSNYEQYFGPGTRLTVT.

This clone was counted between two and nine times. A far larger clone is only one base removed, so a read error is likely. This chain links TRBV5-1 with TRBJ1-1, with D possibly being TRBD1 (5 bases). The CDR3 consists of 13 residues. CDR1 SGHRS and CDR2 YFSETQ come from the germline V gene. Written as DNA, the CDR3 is TGCGCCAGCAGCGCGGACACGTACACTGAAGCTTCCTTT. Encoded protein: CASSADTYTEASF.